The 20 T cell receptor beta chains given below trace back to one sample, sequenced in a study of glioma-infiltrating T cells after dendritic cell vaccination (dated by TCRdb to about 2016). The library relied on the immunoSEQ multiplex PCR assay. The table comes from immuneACCESS by way of TCRdb, which keeps in-frame sequences with V and J called. Part of the clones is missing from these tables; in studies checked, under half for an unresolved V gene and the rest for unknown reasons. Here the sample has approximately 82,000 clones; roughly 90% occur a single time. The ten largest account for roughly 3.1% of the sample. Source: blood, taken before dendritic cell vaccination. These receptors all come from a human donor with glioblastoma.

The chain couples TRBV11-3 to TRBJ2-7, with D maybe TRBD2 (6 bases). CDR1 and CDR2 from the germline V gene are SGHNT and YENEEA. Trimming shortened V by 3 bases and J by 7 bases, and 19 bases separated the two germline ends. The CDR3 has 15 residues. The CDR3 sequence is CASSLAPQLGSEQYF. The CDR3 coding sequence is TGTGCCAGCAGCTTGGCACCCCAGCTCGGGAGTGAGCAGTACTTC. Complete variable domain (other parts from reference TRBV11-3 and TRBJ2-7): EAGVVQSPRYKIIEKKQPVAFWCNPISGHNTLYWYLQNLGQGPELLIRYENEEAVDDSQLPKDRFSAERLKGVDSTLKIQPAELGDSAVYLCASSLAPQLGSEQYFGPGTRLTVT.

The CDR3 DNA sequence: TGTGCCAGTAGTACCTCAGGACAGGGCTACGAGCAGTACTTC. It encodes CASSTSGQGYEQYF. This chain uses TRBV19 with TRBJ2-7, with TRBD1 matching over 8 bases. The V gene's germline CDR1 is LNHDA and CDR2 SQIVND (reference sequence). The CDR3 spans 14 residues. J gave up 3 bases and V 4 bases, and 5 bases lay outside the gene matches.

V is TRBV7-8 and J is TRBJ2-1; a possible D gene is TRBD2 (5 bases). This CDR3 is 15 amino acids long. The V gene lost 5 bases and the J gene lost 5 bases, with 16 bases spanning the gap. CDR1 and CDR2 (germline): SGHVS, FQNEAQ. For the CDR3, the DNA is TGTGCCAGCAGCCTAGACGGAGGACGCCACAATGAGCAGTTCTTC. Protein sequence: CASSLDGGRHNEQFF.

The chain uses TRBV19 and TRBJ2-7; D is perhaps TRBD2 (6 bases). Germline CDR1 LNHDA, CDR2 SQIVND (reference sequence). The ends were cut back, 5 bases at V and 6 bases at J, with 23 bases in the middle. The CDR3 spans 16 residues. The CDR3 reads CASSPGGGPSRGEQYF. The CDR3 region has the DNA TGTGCCAGTAGTCCTGGGGGAGGTCCTTCTAGGGGCGAGCAGTACTTC.

The chain is built from TRBV6-5 and TRBJ1-1, with 8 bases lining up with TRBD1. Germline V gene sequence: CDR1 MNHEY, CDR2 SVGAGI. CDR3 length: 14 amino acids. V was pared by 5 bases and J by 4 bases, with 6 bases of the junction left unmatched. The CDR3 loop is CASSKDRVRTEAFF. The CDR3 DNA is TGTGCCAGCAGTAAGGACAGGGTTCGCACTGAAGCTTTCTTT.

The chain recombines TRBV7-8 with TRBJ2-7; D unclear. V was pared by 11 bases and J by 4 bases, with 3 bases between. The CDR3 spans 8 residues. Germline V gene lookup returns CDR1 SGHVS and CDR2 FQNEAQ. CDR3 in amino acids: CAQYEQYF. CDR3 nucleotide sequence: TGTGCCCAATACGAGCAGTACTTC.

The gene calls are TRBV27 and TRBJ2-3, with D possibly TRBD2 on 5 matching bases. CDR3 length equals 15 residues. Trimming pared 0 bases from V and 2 bases from J, leaving 9 bases between. CDR1 and CDR2 from the germline V gene are MNHEY and SMNVEV (reference sequence). In DNA, the CDR3 is TGTGCCAGCAGTTTATCGTGGGGAGACACAGATACGCAGTATTTT. It specifies CASSLSWGDTDTQYF.

The chain couples TRBV4-2 to TRBJ1-2; TRBD1 might be the D (6 bases). V was shortened by 4 bases and J by 5 bases, with 17 bases between the two germline ends. The CDR3 runs to 15 residues. The germline V gene encodes CDR1 LGHNA and CDR2 YNFKEQ. CDR3 sequence: CASSLGGRGLYGYTF. CDR3 in DNA: TGTGCCAGCAGCCTTGGCGGCAGGGGCCTATATGGCTACACCTTC.

A few counts support this clone. The chain couples TRBV5-6 to TRBJ1-5; D possibly corresponds to TRBD1 (6 bases). The length of the CDR3 is 13 residues. V lost 0 bases, J lost 6 bases, and 7 bases lay in between. The germline gives CDR1 SGHDT, CDR2 YYEEEE. CDR3 nucleotides: TGTGCCAGCAGCTTGGGGGGGCTTCAGCCCCAGCATTTT. Its protein product is CASSLGGLQPQHF.

This clone has just one count. As DNA, the CDR3 is TGTGCGGCCCGACCGATCGGAGACTCAAATCAGCCCCAGCATTTT. Translation gives CAARPIGDSNQPQHF. The chain uses TRBV19 and TRBJ1-5, with D uncertain. CDR1 and CDR2 from the germline V gene are LNHDA and SQIVND (reference sequence). The CDR3 consists of 15 residues.

V and J are TRBV10-3 and TRBJ1-2; maybe TRBD1 (5 bases). CDR3 length: 13 amino acids. The V end was cut by 3 bases, the J end by 3 bases, with 8 bases between. CDR1 and CDR2 (germline): ENHRY, SYGVKD. CDR3 sequence reads: CAISEQEYYGYTF. CDR3 sequence (DNA): TGTGCCATCAGTGAACAGGAGTACTATGGCTACACCTTC.

The chain links TRBV27 to TRBJ2-7; TRBD2 matches at 7 bases. This CDR3 has 17 residues. The germline V gene encodes CDR1 MNHEY and CDR2 SMNVEV (reference sequence). Trimming cost V 0 bases and J 0 bases; bases outside gene matches: 8. The CDR3 reads CASSLSLAETLSYEQYF. CDR3 DNA: TGTGCCAGCAGTTTATCCCTAGCGGAGACCCTCTCCTACGAGCAGTACTTC.

The V call is TRBV27, the J call TRBJ2-7, with 9 bases identical to TRBD1. The V gene's germline CDR1 is MNHEY and CDR2 SMNVEV (reference sequence). The junction had 10 bases not matched to a gene; V was cut back by 3 bases and J by 7 bases. The CDR3 runs 15 residues. This CDR3 reads CASSLGGTGSGEQYF. CDR3 coding DNA: TGTGCCAGCAGTTTGGGAGGGACAGGGTCAGGAGAGCAGTACTTC.

The chain is built from TRBV6-5 and TRBJ1-5; 9 nucleotides match TRBD1. The germline V gene encodes CDR1 MNHEY and CDR2 SVGAGI. The junction had 6 bases not matched to a gene; V was cut back by 6 bases and J by 6 bases. The CDR3 loop spans 14 amino acids. The CDR3 DNA sequence: TGTGCCAGCAGCACAGGGGGCGGCGGTCAGCCCCAGCATTTT. Protein sequence: CASSTGGGGQPQHF.

This chain links TRBV2 with TRBJ1-1; 8 nucleotides line up with TRBD1. The CDR3 is made up of 14 amino acids. Germline trimming cut 4 bases from V and 1 base from J; bases unmatched to any gene: 2. The germline V gene has CDR1 SNHLY and CDR2 FYNNEI. This chain's CDR3 is CASSVQGANTEAFF. Here the CDR3 DNA reads TGTGCCAGCAGTGTTCAGGGGGCGAACACTGAAGCTTTCTTT. The entire variable domain, with the rest obtained from reference TRBV2 and TRBJ1-1, is as follows: EPEVTQTPSHQVTQMGQEVILRCVPISNHLYFYWYRQILGQKVEFLVSFYNNEISEKSEIFDDQFSVERPDGSNFTLKIRSTKLEDSAMYFCASSVQGANTEAFFGQGTRLTVV.

This chain uses TRBV11-2 with TRBJ2-3, with 8 bases that match TRBD1. Trimming at V came to 4 bases and at J to 0 bases, leaving 6 bases not matched to a gene. The germline gives CDR1 SGHAT, CDR2 FQNNGV. The CDR3 covers 16 residues. CDR3 sequence: CASSWTGYSSTDTQYF. The CDR3 DNA reads TGTGCCAGCAGCTGGACAGGGTATAGTAGCACAGATACGCAGTATTTT.

The sample holds a few counts of this clone. The J gene is TRBJ2-3, the V gene TRBV27, with 7 positions matching TRBD2. In germline, CDR1 is MNHEY, CDR2 SMNVEV (reference sequence). Trimming removed 5 bases from V and 0 bases from J; junction bases left unmatched: 8. This CDR3 is 16 amino acids long. In DNA, the CDR3 is TGTGCCAGCAGTACCTGGGACTACCTTAGCACAGATACGCAGTATTTT. Protein: CASSTWDYLSTDTQYF.

The chain uses TRBV7-8 and TRBJ2-7; 9 bases agree with TRBD2. Looked up from germline, CDR1 is SGHVS and CDR2 is FQNEAQ. The CDR3 runs 15 residues. J gave up 0 bases and V 6 bases, and 6 bases lay outside the gene matches. CDR3 nucleotide sequence: TGTGCCAGCAGTTCGAAGCGGGGGGACTCCTACGAGCAGTACTTC. It specifies CASSSKRGDSYEQYF.

The chain combines TRBV5-4 with TRBJ2-5; TRBD1 might be the D (5 bases). The J call is uncertain, as TRBJ2-7 better fits the DNA end. Germline V gene sequence: CDR1 SGHNT, CDR2 YYREEE (reference sequence). There are 14 residues in the CDR3. The CDR3 coding sequence is TGTGCCAGCAGCCAAGACAGACCCTCCTACGAGCAGTACTTC. It yields the protein CASSQDRPSYEQYF.

In DNA, the CDR3 is TGTGCCAGTAGTACACAGACAGGCAATCAGCCCCAGCATTTT. Protein: CASSTQTGNQPQHF. This sequence joins TRBV19 and TRBJ1-5; D may be TRBD1 (5 bases). Germline CDR1 reads LNHDA; CDR2 reads SQIVND (reference sequence). The CDR3 is 14 residues long. The V end lost 4 bases, the J end lost 2 bases, and 9 bases lay between the germline ends. Together with reference TRBV19 and TRBJ1-5, the CDR3 gives the full variable domain: DGGITQSPKYLFRKEGQNVTLSCEQNLNHDAMYWYRQDPGQGLRLIYYSQIVNDFQKGDIAEGYSVSREKKESFPLTVTSAQKNPTAFYLCASSTQTGNQPQHFGDGTRLSIL.